These 14 T cell receptor beta chains came from one sample sequenced in a study of blood T cell repertoires in COVID-19. TCRdb keeps only in-frame clones here, not all; method: immunoSEQ multiplex PCR. This table has approximately 410,000 clones, roughly 85% appearing once. Input material: peripheral blood. These receptors originate from a woman between 25 and 40 years old with active or convalescent COVID-19.

The rearrangement joins TRBV7-2 to TRBJ2-1; 15 nucleotides line up with TRBD2. CDR1 is SGHTA, CDR2 FQGNSA, per germline. The CDR3 contains 16 residues. Unmatched junction bases numbered 8, after V lost 5 bases and J lost 9 bases. CDR3 region: CASSQKRTSGRVEQFF. CDR3 nucleotides: TGTGCCAGCAGCCAAAAAAGGACTAGCGGGAGGGTTGAGCAGTTCTTC. The whole variable domain, remainder taken from reference TRBV7-2 and TRBJ2-1, is GAGVSQSPSNKVTEKGKDVELRCDPISGHTALYWYRQSLGQGLEFLIYFQGNSAPDKSGLPSDRFSAERTGGSVSTLTIQRTQQEDSAVYLCASSQKRTSGRVEQFFGPGTRLTVL.

The rearrangement uses TRBV4-1 and TRBJ1-5; D is ambiguous. The CDR3 has 14 amino acids. Germline V lookup: CDR1 MGHRA, CDR2 YSYEKL. V was trimmed by 0 bases and J by 16 bases, leaving 19 bases between them. The CDR3 nucleotides read TGCGCCAGCAGCCAAGATCCTACGCACCATTTTAAACATTTT. This translates into CASSQDPTHHFKHF.

The chain joins TRBV7-9 to TRBJ2-1, with TRBD1 matching 12 bases. The CDR3 loop spans 14 amino acids. Germline V gives CDR1 SEHNR, CDR2 FQNEAQ (reference sequence). The junction had 4 bases not matched to a gene; V was cut back by 5 bases and J by 8 bases. The CDR3 bases are TGTGCCAGCAGCACTGGGACAGGGGGCCATGAGCAGTTCTTC. Translation: CASSTGTGGHEQFF. Together with reference TRBV7-9 and TRBJ2-1, the CDR3 gives the full variable domain: DTGVSQNPRHKITKRGQNVTFRCDPISEHNRLYWYRQTLGQGPEFLTYFQNEAQLEKSRLLSDRFSAERPKGSFSTLEIQRTEQGDSAMYLCASSTGTGGHEQFFGPGTRLTVL.

This sequence joins TRBV6-2 or TRBV6-3 and TRBJ1-4; D remains unclear. CDR1 MNHEY and CDR2 SVGEGT come from the germline V gene. This CDR3 has 16 amino acids. V dropped 0 bases and J dropped 6 bases, with 14 bases sitting between them. CDR3 in amino acids: CASSYSSGLPHEKLFF. For the CDR3, the DNA is TGTGCCAGCAGTTACTCGAGCGGTCTCCCCCATGAAAAACTGTTTTTT.

This clone was observed once. CDR3 sequence: CASSLVGVDEQFF. In nucleotides, the CDR3 is TGCGCCAGCAGCTTGGTCGGGGTAGATGAGCAGTTCTTC. The chain uses TRBV5-1 and TRBJ2-1; TRBD2 is a possible D gene (5 bases). There are 13 residues in the CDR3. In germline, CDR1 is SGHRS, CDR2 YFSETQ. Trimming cost V 0 bases and J 8 bases, with 9 bases left between them.

The V and J genes are TRBV10-3 and TRBJ1-1, with D possibly TRBD1 on 6 matching bases. Between the trimmed V and J ends, which lost 10 bases and 0 bases, there was a span of 15 bases. The V gene's germline CDR1 is ENHRY and CDR2 SYGVKD. This CDR3 is 14 amino acids long. The CDR3 DNA sequence: TGTGCCACAACACCGGGACATATGAACACTGAAGCTTTCTTT. Residues: CATTPGHMNTEAFF.

The rearrangement joins TRBV4-1 to TRBJ1-5; D unclear. The CDR3 runs to 12 residues. The germline V and J ends were trimmed by 1 base and 9 bases, with 7 bases remaining between them. Per the germline V gene, CDR1 is MGHRA and CDR2 is YSYEKL. CDR3 sequence (DNA): TGCGCCAGCAGCCAAGTCGGTGGGCCCCAGCATTTT. Translating it yields CASSQVGGPQHF.

The chain carries TRBV23-1 and TRBJ1-2; the D gene is possibly TRBD1 (5 bases). TRBV23-1 is designated an ORF whose function remains uncertain. V was pared by 4 bases and J by 9 bases, with 24 bases between. The CDR3 sequence is 16 residues long. The CDR3 sequence: CASSLRWGVGSGSYTF. The CDR3 bases are TGCGCCAGCAGTCTACGTTGGGGGGTGGGATCGGGGAGCTACACCTTC.

The V call is TRBV30, the J call TRBJ1-1; D unclear. The CDR3 totals 14 residues. The germline gives CDR1 GTSNPN, CDR2 SVGIG (reference sequence). V was cut by 2 bases and J by 4 bases, with 14 bases left in between. CDR3 nucleotide sequence: TGTGCCTGGAGTAGTCAACATTTTGTCACTGAAGCTTTCTTT. Its protein is CAWSSQHFVTEAFF.

This chain links TRBV29-1 with TRBJ2-1; no definite D call. The CDR3 is 13 amino acids. CDR1 is SQVTM and CDR2 is ANQGSEA in the germline V gene. Deletions cut 2 bases from V and 5 bases from J, with 10 bases between. The CDR3 spells CSVEFVADNEQFF. CDR3 in DNA: TGCAGCGTTGAATTCGTCGCAGACAATGAGCAGTTCTTC.

The rearrangement joins TRBV5-8 to TRBJ1-1, with 8 bases that match TRBD1. The CDR3 covers 13 residues. CDR1 SGHTS and CDR2 YDEGEE come from the germline V gene. V lost 5 bases, J lost 4 bases, and 4 bases stayed unmatched. The CDR3 here is CASSSTGGTEAFF. The CDR3 DNA reads as TGTGCCAGCAGTTCTACAGGGGGCACTGAAGCTTTCTTT.

The chain is built from TRBV19 and TRBJ1-3; D is possibly TRBD1 (5 bases). Germline V gene lookup returns CDR1 LNHDA and CDR2 SQIVND (reference sequence). Trimming left V 8 bases short and J 0 bases short, with 14 bases between. The CDR3 consists of 15 residues. CDR3 in amino acids: CASRSGAASGNTIYF. The CDR3 bases are TGTGCCAGTCGCAGCGGGGCCGCCTCTGGAAACACCATATATTTT.

This sequence joins TRBV5-4 and TRBJ2-5; 13 nucleotides align to TRBD2. J was trimmed by 5 bases and V by 4 bases; bases with no gene match: 11. This CDR3 region has 17 residues. The germline gives CDR1 SGHNT, CDR2 YYREEE (reference sequence). The CDR3 here is CASSGGRLAGGGETQYF. DNA for the CDR3: TGTGCCAGCAGCGGCGGACGACTAGCGGGGGGAGGGGAGACCCAGTACTTC.

This rearrangement joins TRBV5-1 to TRBJ1-2; D remains ambiguous. The V end was cut by 4 bases, the J end by 3 bases, with 13 bases between. The CDR3 is 14 amino acids. Germline V gene data show CDR1 as SGHRS and CDR2 as YFSETQ. The CDR3, as DNA: TGCGCCAGCAGCCCGGATTTAAGCGACTATGGCTACACCTTC. This sequence encodes CASSPDLSDYGYTF. Full variable domain (remainder filled in from reference TRBV5-1 and TRBJ1-2): KAGVTQTPRYLIKTRGQQVTLSCSPISGHRSVSWYQQTPGQGLQFLFEYFSETQRNKGNFPGRFSGRQFSNSRSEMNVSTLELGDSALYLCASSPDLSDYGYTFGSGTRLTVV.